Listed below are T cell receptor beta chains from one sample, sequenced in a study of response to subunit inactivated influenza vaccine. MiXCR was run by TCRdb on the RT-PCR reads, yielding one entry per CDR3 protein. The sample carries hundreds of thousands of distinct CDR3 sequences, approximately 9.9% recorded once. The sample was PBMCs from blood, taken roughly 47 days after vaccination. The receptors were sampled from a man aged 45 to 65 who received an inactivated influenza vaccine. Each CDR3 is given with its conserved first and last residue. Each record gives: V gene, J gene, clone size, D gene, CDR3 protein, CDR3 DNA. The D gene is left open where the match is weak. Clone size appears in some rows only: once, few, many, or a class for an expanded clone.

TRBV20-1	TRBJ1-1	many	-	CSATSSEAFF	TGCAGTGCTACCAGTTCTGAAGCTTTCTTT
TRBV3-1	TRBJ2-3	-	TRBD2	CASSIAGGLRDTQYF	TGTGCCAGCAGCATAGCGGGGGGCCTGCGGGATACGCAGTATTTT
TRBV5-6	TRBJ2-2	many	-	CASSFMGNTGELFF	TGTGCCAGCAGCTTTATGGGGAACACCGGGGAGCTGTTTTTT
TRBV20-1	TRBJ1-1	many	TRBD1	CSAPTGGNTEAFF	TGCAGTGCACCGACAGGGGGAAACACTGAAGCTTTCTTT
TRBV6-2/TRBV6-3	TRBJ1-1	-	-	CASSYEVSAEAFF	TGTGCCAGCAGTTACGAGGTCAGCGCTGAAGCTTTCTTT
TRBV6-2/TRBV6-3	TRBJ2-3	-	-	CASSYGQLTDTQYF	TGTGCCAGCAGTTATGGCCAGCTAACAGATACGCAGTATTTT
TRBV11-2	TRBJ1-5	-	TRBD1	CASSFPRQGAGGNQPQHF	TGTGCCAGCAGCTTTCCACGGCAGGGGGCCGGAGGCAATCAGCCCCAGCATTTT
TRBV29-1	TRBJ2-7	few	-	CSALGLGGGGYEQYF	TGCAGCGCCCTTGGGTTAGGAGGGGGCGGCTACGAGCAGTACTTC
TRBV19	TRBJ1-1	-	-	CASSIWPLNTEAFF	TGTGCCAGTAGTATCTGGCCCTTGAACACTGAAGCTTTCTTT
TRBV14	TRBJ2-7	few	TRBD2	CASSHPGAGGIKQYF	TGTGCCAGCAGCCACCCTGGAGCGGGGGGGATCAAGCAGTACTTC
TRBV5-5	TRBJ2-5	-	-	CASSLNGGQAGGLSQYF	TGTGCCAGCAGCTTGAATGGCGGGCAGGCCGGAGGTTTGTCTCAGTACTTC
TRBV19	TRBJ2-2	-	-	CAGRDSNTGELFF	TGTGCCGGGCGGGACTCGAACACCGGGGAGCTGTTTTTT
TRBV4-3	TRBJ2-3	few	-	CASSQEGVRPGAQYF	TGCGCCAGCAGCCAAGAAGGGGTCCGCCCGGGGGCGCAGTATTTT
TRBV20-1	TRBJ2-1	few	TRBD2	CSHLPGTSGGGEQFF	TGCAGTCACCTTCCCGGGACTAGCGGGGGTGGGGAGCAGTTCTTC
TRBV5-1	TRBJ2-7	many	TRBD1	CASSLGSGQGAEQYF	TGCGCCAGCAGCTTGGGGTCGGGACAGGGGGCCGAGCAGTACTTC
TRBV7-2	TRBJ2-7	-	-	CASSLGRPGYEQYF	TGTGCCAGCAGCTTAGGTCGCCCGGGCTACGAGCAGTACTTC
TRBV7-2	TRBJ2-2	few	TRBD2	CASSFSGGIGVGELFF	TGTGCCAGCAGCTTTAGCGGGGGGATTGGTGTGGGGGAGCTGTTTTTT
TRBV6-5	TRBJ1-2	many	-	CASSYEPGSTYGYTF	TGTGCCAGCAGTTACGAACCCGGTTCCACCTATGGCTACACCTTC
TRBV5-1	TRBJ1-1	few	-	CASSLGHPSNTEAFF	TGCGCCAGCAGCTTGGGGCACCCGTCAAACACTGAAGCTTTCTTT
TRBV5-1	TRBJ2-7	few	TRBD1	CASSRRVGQGVAEQYF	TGCGCCAGCAGCCGCCGGGTGGGACAGGGGGTGGCGGAGCAGTACTTC
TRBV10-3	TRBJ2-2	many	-	CAISPVAGTGELFF	TGTGCCATCAGTCCGGTAGCAGGCACCGGGGAGCTGTTTTTT
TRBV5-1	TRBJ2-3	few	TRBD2	CASSSSGPSTDTQYF	TGCGCCAGCAGCTCTAGCGGGCCTAGCACAGATACGCAGTATTTT
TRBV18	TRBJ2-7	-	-	CASSPSQTSYEQYF	TGTGCCAGCTCACCGTCACAAACCTCCTACGAGCAGTACTTC
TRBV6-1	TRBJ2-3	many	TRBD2	CASSRLAGPTDTQYF	TGTGCCAGCAGCCGACTAGCGGGGCCCACAGATACGCAGTATTTT
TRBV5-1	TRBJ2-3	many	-	CASSSLGGADTQYF	TGCGCCAGCAGCTCGCTGGGGGGAGCAGATACGCAGTATTTT
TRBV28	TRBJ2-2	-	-	CASSHHRGLTGELFF	TGTGCCAGCAGCCACCACCGGGGCCTCACCGGGGAGCTGTTTTTT
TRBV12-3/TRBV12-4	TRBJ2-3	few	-	CASSASGTPSTDTQYF	TGTGCCAGCAGTGCCTCCGGGACTCCAAGCACAGATACGCAGTATTTT
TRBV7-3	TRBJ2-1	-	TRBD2	CASSLRSGRAGDEQFF	TGTGCCAGCAGCTTAAGGAGCGGGAGGGCCGGGGATGAGCAGTTCTTC
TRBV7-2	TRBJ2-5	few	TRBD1	CASSITGAPETQYF	TGTGCCAGCAGCATCACAGGGGCACCGGAGACCCAGTACTTC
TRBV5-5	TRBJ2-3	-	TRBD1	CASSSSPTGQADTQYF	TGTGCCAGCAGCTCAAGTCCGACAGGGCAAGCAGATACGCAGTATTTT
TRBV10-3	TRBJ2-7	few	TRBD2	CAISESKLAGGRQYF	TGTGCCATCAGTGAGTCCAAACTAGCGGGGGGGAGGCAGTACTTC
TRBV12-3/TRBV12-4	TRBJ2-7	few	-	CASSQSRGIGAHYEQYF	TGTGCCAGCAGTCAGAGCCGAGGGATAGGGGCCCACTACGAGCAGTACTTC
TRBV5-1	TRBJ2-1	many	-	CASSSGTLSLNEQFF	TGCGCCAGCAGCTCGGGTACCCTCAGCCTCAATGAGCAGTTCTTC
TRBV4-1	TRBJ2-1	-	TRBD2	CASSQGASGGAYNEQFF	TGCGCCAGCAGCCAAGGGGCTAGCGGGGGGGCTTACAATGAGCAGTTCTTC
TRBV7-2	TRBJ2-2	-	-	CASSSSGYTGELFF	TGTGCCAGCAGCTCATCTGGATACACCGGGGAGCTGTTTTTT
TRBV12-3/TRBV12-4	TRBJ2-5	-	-	CASSSSGGETQYF	TGTGCCAGCAGTTCCAGTGGGGGGGAGACCCAGTACTTC
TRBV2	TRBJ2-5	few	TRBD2	CASSARTSLAGGQETQYF	TGTGCCAGCAGTGCAAGAACATCTCTAGCGGGGGGCCAAGAGACCCAGTACTTC
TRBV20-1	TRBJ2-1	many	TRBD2	CSARPKAGGPYSYSYNEQFF	TGCAGTGCTCGACCTAAAGCGGGGGGACCTTATTCCTACTCCTACAATGAGCAGTTCTTC
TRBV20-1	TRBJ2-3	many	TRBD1	CSATPVSGQGARTQYF	TGCAGTGCTACCCCCGTCTCGGGACAGGGGGCCCGTACGCAGTATTTT
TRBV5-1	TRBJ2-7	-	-	CASSFTVSSYEQYF	TGCGCCAGCAGCTTCACCGTATCCTCCTACGAGCAGTACTTC
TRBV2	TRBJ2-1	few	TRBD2	CASTLSGSRRNEQFF	TGTGCCAGCACTCTTAGCGGGAGTCGGCGCAATGAGCAGTTCTTC
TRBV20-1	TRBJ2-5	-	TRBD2	CSARVWTSGSFETQYF	TGCAGTGCTAGAGTGTGGACTAGCGGGAGCTTTGAGACCCAGTACTTC
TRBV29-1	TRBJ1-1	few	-	CSAGQTNTEAFF	TGCAGCGCTGGACAAACGAACACTGAAGCTTTCTTT
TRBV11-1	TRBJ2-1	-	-	CASSFGDLLGEQFF	TGTGCCAGCAGCTTCGGGGACCTCCTAGGTGAGCAGTTCTTC
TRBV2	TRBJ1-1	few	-	CASSEGGRMVGSEAFF	TGTGCCAGCAGTGAAGGAGGCAGGATGGTTGGCTCTGAAGCTTTCTTT